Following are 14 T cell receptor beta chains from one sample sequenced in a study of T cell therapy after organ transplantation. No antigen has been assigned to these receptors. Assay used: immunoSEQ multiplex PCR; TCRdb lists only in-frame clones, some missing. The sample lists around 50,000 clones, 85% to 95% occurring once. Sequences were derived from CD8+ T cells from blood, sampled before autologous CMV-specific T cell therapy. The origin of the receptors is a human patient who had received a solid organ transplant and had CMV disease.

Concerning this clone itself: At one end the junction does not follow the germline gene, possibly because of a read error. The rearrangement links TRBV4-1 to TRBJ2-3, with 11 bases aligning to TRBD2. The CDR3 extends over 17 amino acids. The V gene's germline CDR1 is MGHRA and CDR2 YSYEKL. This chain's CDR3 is CASRHSSGRMYTDTQYF. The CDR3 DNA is TGCGCCAGCCGCCACTCTAGCGGGAGGATGTACACAGATACGCAGTATTTT.

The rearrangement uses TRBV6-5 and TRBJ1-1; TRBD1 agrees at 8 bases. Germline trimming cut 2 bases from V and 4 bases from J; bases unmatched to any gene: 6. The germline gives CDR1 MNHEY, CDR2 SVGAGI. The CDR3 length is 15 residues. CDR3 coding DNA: TGTGCCAGCAGTTACCCAGGGGGCTTTGGCACTGAAGCTTTCTTT. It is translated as CASSYPGGFGTEAFF.

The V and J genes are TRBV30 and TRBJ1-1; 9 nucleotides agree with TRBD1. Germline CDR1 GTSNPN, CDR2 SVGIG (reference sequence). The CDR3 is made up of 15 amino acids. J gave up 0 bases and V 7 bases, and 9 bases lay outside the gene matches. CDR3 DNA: TGTGCCTTAGGGACAGGGAGTTTAATGAACACTGAAGCTTTCTTT. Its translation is CALGTGSLMNTEAFF.

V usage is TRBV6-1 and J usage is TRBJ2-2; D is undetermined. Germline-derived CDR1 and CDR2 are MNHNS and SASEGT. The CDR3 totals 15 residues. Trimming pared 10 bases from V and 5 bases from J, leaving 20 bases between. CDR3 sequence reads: CATLDQEKDTGELFF. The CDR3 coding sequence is TGTGCCACCCTTGATCAGGAGAAGGATACCGGGGAGCTGTTTTTT.

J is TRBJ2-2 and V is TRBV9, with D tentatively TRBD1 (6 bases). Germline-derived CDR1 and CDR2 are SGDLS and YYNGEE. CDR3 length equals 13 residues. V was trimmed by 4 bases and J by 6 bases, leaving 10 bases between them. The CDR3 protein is CASSPQGSGELFF. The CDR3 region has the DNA TGTGCCAGCAGCCCCCAGGGGTCCGGGGAGCTGTTTTTT.

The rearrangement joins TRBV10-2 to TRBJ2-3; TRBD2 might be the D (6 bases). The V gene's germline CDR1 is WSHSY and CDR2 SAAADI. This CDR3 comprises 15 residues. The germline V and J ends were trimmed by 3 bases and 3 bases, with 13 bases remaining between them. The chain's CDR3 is CASSDFGGRTDTQYF. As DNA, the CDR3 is TGCGCCAGCAGTGACTTTGGAGGGAGAACAGATACGCAGTATTTT.

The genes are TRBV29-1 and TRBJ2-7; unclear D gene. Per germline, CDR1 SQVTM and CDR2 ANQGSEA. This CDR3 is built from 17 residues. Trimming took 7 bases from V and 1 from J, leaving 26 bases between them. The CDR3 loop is CSAVENLESIHSYEQYF. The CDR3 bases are TGCAGCGCCGTCGAAAATTTGGAGAGTATACATTCCTACGAGCAGTACTTC.

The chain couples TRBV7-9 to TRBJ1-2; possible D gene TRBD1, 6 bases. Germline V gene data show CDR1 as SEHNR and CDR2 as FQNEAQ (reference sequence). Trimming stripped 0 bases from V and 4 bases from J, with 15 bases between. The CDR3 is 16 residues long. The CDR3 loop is CASSLAGTSIPYGYTF. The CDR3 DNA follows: TGTGCCAGCAGCTTAGCTGGGACAAGCATACCCTATGGCTACACCTTC.

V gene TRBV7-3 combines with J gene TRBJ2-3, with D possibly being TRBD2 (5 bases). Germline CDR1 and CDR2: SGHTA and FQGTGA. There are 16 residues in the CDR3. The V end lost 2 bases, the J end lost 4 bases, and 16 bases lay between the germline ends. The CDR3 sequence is CASSLEVPVAPDTQYF. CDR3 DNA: TGTGCCAGCAGCTTAGAGGTACCGGTAGCGCCAGATACGCAGTATTTT.

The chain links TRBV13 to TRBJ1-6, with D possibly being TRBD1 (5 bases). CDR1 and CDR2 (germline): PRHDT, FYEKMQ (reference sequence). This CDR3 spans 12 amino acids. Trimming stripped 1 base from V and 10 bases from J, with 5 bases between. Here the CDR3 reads CASSLAGSPLHF. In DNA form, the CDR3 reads TGTGCCAGCAGCTTAGCAGGGTCACCCCTCCACTTT. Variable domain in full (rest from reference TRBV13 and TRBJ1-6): AAGVIQSPRHLIKEKRETATLKCYPIPRHDTVYWYQQGPGQDPQFLISFYEKMQSDKGSIPDRFSAQQFSDYHSELNMSSLELGDSALYFCASSLAGSPLHFGNGTRLTVT.

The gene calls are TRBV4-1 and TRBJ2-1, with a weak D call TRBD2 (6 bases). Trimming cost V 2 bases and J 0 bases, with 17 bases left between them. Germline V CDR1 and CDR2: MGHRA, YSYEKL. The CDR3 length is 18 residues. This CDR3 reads CASSQMEGEDFSYNEQFF. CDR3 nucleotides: TGCGCCAGCAGCCAAATGGAGGGAGAGGACTTCTCCTACAATGAGCAGTTCTTC.

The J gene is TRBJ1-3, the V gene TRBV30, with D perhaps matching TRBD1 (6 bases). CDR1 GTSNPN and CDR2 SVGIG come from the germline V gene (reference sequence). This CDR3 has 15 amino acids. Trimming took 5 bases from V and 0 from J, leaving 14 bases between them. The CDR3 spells CAWDTGFGSGNTIYF. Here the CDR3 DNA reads TGTGCCTGGGATACAGGGTTCGGCTCTGGAAACACCATATATTTT.

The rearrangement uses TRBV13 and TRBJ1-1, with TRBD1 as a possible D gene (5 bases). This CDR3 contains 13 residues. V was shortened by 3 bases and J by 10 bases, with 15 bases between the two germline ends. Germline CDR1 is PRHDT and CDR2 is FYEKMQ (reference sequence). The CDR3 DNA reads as TGTGCCAGCAGCTTGGGGGTCGCGGTGGGAGCTTTCTTT. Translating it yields CASSLGVAVGAFF.

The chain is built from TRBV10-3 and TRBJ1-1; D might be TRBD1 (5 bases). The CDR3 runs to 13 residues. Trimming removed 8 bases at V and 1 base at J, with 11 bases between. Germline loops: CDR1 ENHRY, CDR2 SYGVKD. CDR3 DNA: TGTGCCATCGGAACCGGGACGAACACTGAAGCTTTCTTT. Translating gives CAIGTGTNTEAFF.